The T cell receptor beta chain described here comes from a study of blood T cell repertoires in COVID-19. Some clones are missing from TCRdb's copy, which holds only in-frame ones; the method was immunoSEQ multiplex PCR. The sample shows under 250,000 clones, 86% of them seen only once. The CDR3 runs to 17 residues. Losses at the gene ends were 1 base for V and 7 bases for J; bases not matched to a gene: 9. CDR1 SGHAT and CDR2 FQNNGV come from the germline V gene. This clone was recorded only once. The rearrangement joins TRBV11-2 to TRBJ2-1, with 11 bases aligning to TRBD2. The clonotype was recovered from a woman of 80 years or more with COVID-19, enrolled during active disease. Sequencing was done on a sample of peripheral blood. The CDR3 bases are TGTGCCAGCAGCTTAGGTTGGTCTAGCGGGGGGCTTAATGAGCAGTTCTTC. It specifies CASSLGWSSGGLNEQFF.